This T cell receptor beta chain was found in a study of blood T cell repertoires in COVID-19. Study details: Collection of acute and convalescent COVID-19 samples took place in the United States, Italy and Spain.

The CDR3 consists of 13 residues. CDR1 is LNHDA, CDR2 SQIVND, per germline (reference sequence). Trimming took off 8 bases at V and 4 bases at J, with 13 bases between the two ends. Clinical histories supplied by participants themselves formed the basis of cohort assignment. Profiled with immunoSEQ multiplex PCR; TCRdb holds only in-frame clones, not every one. The sample records 230,000 or so clones, just over 85% being singletons. Sequencing was carried out using PBMCs or T cells enriched from blood (not recorded which). The sequence was collected from a woman between 50 and 59 years old with acute COVID-19. The chain links TRBV19 to TRBJ2-3; D is perhaps TRBD2 (6 bases). CDR3 sequence (DNA): TGTGCCAGTCGGAGGGCAGTCTCAGATACGCAGTATTTT. Translation: CASRRAVSDTQYF.